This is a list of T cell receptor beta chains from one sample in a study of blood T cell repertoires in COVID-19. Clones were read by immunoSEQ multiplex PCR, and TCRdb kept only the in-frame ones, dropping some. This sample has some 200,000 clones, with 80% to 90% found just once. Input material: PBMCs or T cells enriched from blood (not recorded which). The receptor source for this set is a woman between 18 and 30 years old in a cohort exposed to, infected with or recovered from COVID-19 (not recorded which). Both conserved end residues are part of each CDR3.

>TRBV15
CATSRDLGAGQPQHF
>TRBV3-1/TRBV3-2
CASSQGGPIQETQYF
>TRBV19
CASRSRGFGYGYTF
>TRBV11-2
CASSLGSRADGYTF
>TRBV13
CASSSGPGLAYEQYF
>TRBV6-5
CASLGQLNTGELFF
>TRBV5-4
CASSPNRGSPLHF
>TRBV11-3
CASSPRQGANEKLFF
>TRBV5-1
CASSFQGAGSDTQYF
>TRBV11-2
CASSFQQGISSGYTF
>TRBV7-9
CASSTTGNSPLHF
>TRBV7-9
CASSAQGNTEAFF
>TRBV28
CASSDRVGEKLFF
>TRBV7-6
CASGIRPGGKHGYTF
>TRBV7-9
CASRRESFETQYF
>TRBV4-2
CASSPGTSGGYNEQFF
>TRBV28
CASRGQGTYEQYF
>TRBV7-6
CASSLNRLGLQKLTGELFF
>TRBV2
CASSDTGPGNTIYF
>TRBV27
CASSLGGTALGGNQPQHF
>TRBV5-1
CASSLGVRNEKLFF
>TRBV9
CASSPGQGSTEAFF
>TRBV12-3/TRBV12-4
CASSQMIGSEAFF
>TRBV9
CASSRTAATNEKLFF
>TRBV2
CASSTGNQPQHF
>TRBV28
CASSLGTGVGTEAFF
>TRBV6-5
CASRPSTGPEAFF
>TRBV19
CASSIDAGASDQPQHF
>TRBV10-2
CASSVGGSGETQYF
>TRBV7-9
CASSPWTGNYGYTF